This T cell receptor (beta chain) is from a study of radiotherapy plus CTLA-4 blockade in lung cancer (dated by TCRdb to the late 2010s). About the investigation overall: Objective responses occurred in roughly 19% of enrolled patients, and around 29% achieved disease control. Overall results and qualifications from the work: After treatment with radiotherapy and ipilimumab, TCR clones that originated in tumors expanded in peripheral blood. Increased serum interferon-beta after radiation, together with early dynamic changes in blood T cell clones, were reported to be the strongest predictors of response.

V lost 6 bases and J lost 2 bases; the stretch between them is 11 bases long. For CDR1 and CDR2, the germline V gene (reference sequence) lists LNHDA and SQIVND. Counted from cysteine to phenylalanine, this CDR3 has 14 amino acids. Left in the record is the CDR3 DNA by itself, 42 bases read in frame from the first base. Comments on this clone: Its antigen target is currently unknown. Base qualities are missing; no much larger clone stands one base away.

In this study, focal radiation therapy paired with CTLA-4 blockade (ipilimumab) was tested in patients who had chemo-refractory metastatic non-small-cell lung cancer. Libraries were built with the immunoSEQ multiplex PCR assay. Here the immuneACCESS table is served through TCRdb, limited to in-frame sequences with V and J called. Missing clones are a known gap in these copies; in checked studies unresolved V genes cover under half, and the rest lacks a known reason. The sample contains about 110,000 clones, about 84% of them found a single time. About 2.2% of the sample rests with the top ten. The source material was peripheral blood, sampled from a patient treated with radiotherapy plus ipilimumab. The TCR sequence derives from a human donor with non-small cell lung cancer that progressed on radiotherapy plus ipilimumab. Some clones in this sample may be carry-over from other donors' samples. The chain uses TRBV19 and TRBJ1-5; the D region possibly corresponds to TRBD1 (5 bases align). The DNA sequence is given as TGTGCCAGTAGGCTCCAGGGTGGCAATCAGCCCCAGCATTTT. Its translation reads: CASRLQGGNQPQHF.